What follows describes a single T cell receptor beta chain. No cognate antigen has been identified for it. There are no base qualities to consult, and no much larger clone falls within one base. Reading from cysteine to phenylalanine, the CDR3 counts 15 amino acids. The kept DNA is CDR3 alone, 45 bases in frame from the first base. The germline ends are 15 bases apart after V is trimmed by 0 bases and J by 4 bases. The germline V gene encodes CDR1 DFQATT and CDR2 SNEGSKA (reference sequence). The sample belongs to a study of T cells after yellow fever vaccination (dated by TCRdb to between 2018 and 2020). The study in broad terms: Libraries from fractions with low cell numbers were prepared with the SMART-Seq v4 Ultra Low Input RNA kit. To track T-cell clones before and after primary and booster YFV17D yellow fever vaccination, bulk TCR alpha and beta repertoires were sequenced longitudinally. Two healthy male donors, one aged 18 to 30 and one aged 30 to 40 years, made up the cohort. Blood was collected at multiple timepoints before and after primary and secondary immunization, and bulk PBMC replicates and cell subsets were isolated. The paper as a whole reports these results and caveats: After the booster, most clones that had expanded after primary vaccination were detected again (roughly 95% of CD4 and 88% of CD8), suggesting broad maintenance of memory. Only a couple of donors were included in the study, so the extent to which the findings can be generalized is limited. A small share of clonotypes was detected in both CD4 and CD8 compartments, with the overlap likely arising from convergent recombination. Compared with the primary T-cell response, the secondary T-cell response was weaker but faster, peaking on day 5 rather than day 15. Computational filtering was required because FACS-sorted repertoires could contain abundant contaminating clonotypes from the bulk population.

The treatment or condition label, as the study defines it: live attenuated yellow fever vaccine strain. At each blood-draw timepoint, two biological replicates of bulk PBMCs were obtained. A standard Ficoll-Paque protocol was used to isolate PBMCs from peripheral blood. TriZol was used to extract RNA from bulk PBMCs, from CD4 and CD8 fractions, and from dextramer-positive and dextramer-negative fractions. TCR cDNA was synthesized by 5'RACE template switching, through which a universal primer site and unique molecular identifiers were introduced. cDNA synthesis was primed from both the TCR alpha and TCR beta constant segments. Two PCR steps were used to amplify libraries, with sample barcodes and sequencing adapters being added in the second step. Sequencing of the libraries was done on either Illumina HiSeq 2500 (2x100 bp) or NovaSeq (2x150 bp). On the authors' methods: MIGEC was used to demultiplex reads and collapse the reads into UMI consensus sequences, and MiXCR was used for V(D)J alignment. Clonotypes responding to the vaccine were identified with edgeR on replicate PBMC samples, with the criteria of FDR below 0.01 and a log2 fold change above 5 up to day 15. Each bulk clonotype was labeled CD4 or CD8 based on which sequenced repertoire, CD4 or CD8, contained the clonotype at higher abundance. TCRdb ran its own pipeline on the public reads, namely fastp trimming at Q25 and MiXCR clone calling, and kept in-frame beta chains. Every CDR3 protein is listed once, alongside the most common genes and DNA of its rows. What appears here as the V and J calls and clone size reflects TCRdb's work, not the paper's. Within this sample are a few hundred thousand distinct CDR3 sequences, with less than 20% of them counted one time only. The ten largest account for around 16% of the sample.

The chain uses TRBV20-1 and TRBJ1-2; the D gene is perhaps TRBD1, from 6 matching bases. The sample here was PBMCs, taken less than 6 days after the first yellow fever vaccination. The TCR was taken from a young man who received the YFV17D yellow fever vaccine. The CDR3 protein: CSARDVEGGGYGYTF. In nucleotides, the sequence is TGCAGTGCTAGAGATGTGGAAGGGGGTGGCTATGGCTACACCTTC.